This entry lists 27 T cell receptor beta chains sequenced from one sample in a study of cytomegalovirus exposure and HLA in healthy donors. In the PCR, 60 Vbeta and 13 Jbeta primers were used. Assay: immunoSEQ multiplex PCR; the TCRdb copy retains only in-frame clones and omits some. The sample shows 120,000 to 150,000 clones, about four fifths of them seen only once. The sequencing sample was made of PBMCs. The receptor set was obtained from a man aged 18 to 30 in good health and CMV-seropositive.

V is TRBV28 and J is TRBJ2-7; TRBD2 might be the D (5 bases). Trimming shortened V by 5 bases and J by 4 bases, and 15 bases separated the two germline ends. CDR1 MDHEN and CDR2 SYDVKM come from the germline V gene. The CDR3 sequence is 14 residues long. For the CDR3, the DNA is TGTGCCAGCAGTCCGAGGGCTTTCAGATACGAGCAGTACTTC. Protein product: CASSPRAFRYEQYF.

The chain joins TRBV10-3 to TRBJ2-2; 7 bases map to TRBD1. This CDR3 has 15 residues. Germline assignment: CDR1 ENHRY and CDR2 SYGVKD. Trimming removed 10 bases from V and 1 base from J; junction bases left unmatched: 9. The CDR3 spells CATLGTDKNTGELFF. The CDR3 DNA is TGTGCCACCCTAGGGACAGACAAGAACACCGGGGAGCTGTTTTTT.

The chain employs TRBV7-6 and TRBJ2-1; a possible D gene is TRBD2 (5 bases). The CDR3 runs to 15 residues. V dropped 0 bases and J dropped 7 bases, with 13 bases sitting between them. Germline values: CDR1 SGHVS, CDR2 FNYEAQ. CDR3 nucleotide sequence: TGTGCCAGCAGCTTAGCCGGAAACCGAGGGAATGAGCAGTTCTTC. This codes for CASSLAGNRGNEQFF. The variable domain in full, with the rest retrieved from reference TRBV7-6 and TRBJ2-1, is GAGVSQSPRYKVTKRGQDVALRCDPISGHVSLYWYRQALGQGPEFLTYFNYEAQQDKSGLPNDRFSAERPEGSISTLTIQRTEQRDSAMYRCASSLAGNRGNEQFFGPGTRLTVL.

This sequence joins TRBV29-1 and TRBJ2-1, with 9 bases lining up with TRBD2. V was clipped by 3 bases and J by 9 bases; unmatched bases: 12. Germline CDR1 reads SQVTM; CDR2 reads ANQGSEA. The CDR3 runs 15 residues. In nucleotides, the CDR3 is TGCAGCGTTGATCTAGCGGGAAGCCGAGGGGGTGAGCAGTTCTTC. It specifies CSVDLAGSRGGEQFF.

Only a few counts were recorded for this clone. The CDR3 region is CASTSSGYSYEQYF. In DNA form, the CDR3 reads TGTGCCAGCACCTCTAGCGGTTATTCCTACGAGCAGTACTTC. The chain combines TRBV6-5 with TRBJ2-7; 7 nucleotides line up with TRBD2. The germline V gene encodes CDR1 MNHEY and CDR2 SVGAGI. V dropped 7 bases and J dropped 1; count of bases not matched to a gene: 7. This CDR3 is 14 amino acids long.

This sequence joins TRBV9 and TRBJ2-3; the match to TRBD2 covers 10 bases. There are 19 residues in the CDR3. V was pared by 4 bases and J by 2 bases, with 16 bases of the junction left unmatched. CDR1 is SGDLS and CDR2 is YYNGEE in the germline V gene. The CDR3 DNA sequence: TGTGCCAGCAGCCCTTTAACTAGCGGGATCGAGAAACCCACAGATACGCAGTATTTT. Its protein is CASSPLTSGIEKPTDTQYF.

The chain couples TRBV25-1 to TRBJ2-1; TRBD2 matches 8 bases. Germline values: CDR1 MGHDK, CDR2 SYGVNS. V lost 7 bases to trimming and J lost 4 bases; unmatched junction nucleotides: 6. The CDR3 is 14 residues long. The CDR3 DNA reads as TGTGCCAGCAACCCCAGCGGGGGATACAATGAGCAGTTCTTC. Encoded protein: CASNPSGGYNEQFF. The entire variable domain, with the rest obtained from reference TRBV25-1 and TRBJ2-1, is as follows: EADIYQTPRYLVIGTGKKITLECSQTMGHDKMYWYQQDPGMELHLIHYSYGVNSTEKGDLSSESTVSRIRTEHFPLTLESARPSHTSQYLCASNPSGGYNEQFFGPGTRLTVL.

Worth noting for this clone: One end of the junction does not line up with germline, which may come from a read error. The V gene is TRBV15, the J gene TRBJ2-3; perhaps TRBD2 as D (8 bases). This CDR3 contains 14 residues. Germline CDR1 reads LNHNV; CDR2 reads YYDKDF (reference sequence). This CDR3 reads CATGRGTRSDTQYF. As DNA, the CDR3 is TGTGCCACCGGCAGGGGGACTAGATCAGATACGCAGTATTTT.

The CDR3 spells CASSQATGINTGELFF. DNA for the CDR3: TGCGCCAGCAGCCAAGCGACAGGCATAAACACCGGGGAGCTGTTTTTT. The chain carries TRBV4-1 and TRBJ2-2; weak D call: TRBD1 (6 bases). The CDR3 loop spans 16 amino acids. The ends were cut back, 1 base at V and 2 bases at J, with 11 bases in the middle. Germline V lookup: CDR1 MGHRA, CDR2 YSYEKL.

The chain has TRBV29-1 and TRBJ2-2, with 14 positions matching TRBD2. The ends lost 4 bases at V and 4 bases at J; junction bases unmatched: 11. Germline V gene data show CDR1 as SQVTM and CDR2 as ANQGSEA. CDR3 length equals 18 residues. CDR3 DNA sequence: TGCAGCGTTGCTTCTCGCGGGACTAGCGGGAGCGTCACCGGGGAGCTGTTTTTT. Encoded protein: CSVASRGTSGSVTGELFF.

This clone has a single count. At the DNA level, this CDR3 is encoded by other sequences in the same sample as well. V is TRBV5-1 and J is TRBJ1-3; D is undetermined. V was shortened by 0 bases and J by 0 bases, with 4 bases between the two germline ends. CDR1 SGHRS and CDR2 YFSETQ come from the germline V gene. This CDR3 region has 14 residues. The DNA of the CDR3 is TGCGCCAGCAGCTTGGACACCTCTGGAAACACCATATATTTT. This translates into CASSLDTSGNTIYF.

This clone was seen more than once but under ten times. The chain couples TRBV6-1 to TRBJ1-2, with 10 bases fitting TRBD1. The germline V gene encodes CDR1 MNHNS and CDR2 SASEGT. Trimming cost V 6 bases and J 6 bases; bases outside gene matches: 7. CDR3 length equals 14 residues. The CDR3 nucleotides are TGTGCCAGCAGGGGACAGGGGCCCACAAATGGCTACACCTTC. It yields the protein CASRGQGPTNGYTF.

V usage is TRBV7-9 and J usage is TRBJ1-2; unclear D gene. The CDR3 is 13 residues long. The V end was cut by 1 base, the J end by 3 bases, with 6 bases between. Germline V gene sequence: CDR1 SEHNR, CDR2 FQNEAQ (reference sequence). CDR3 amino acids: CASSLEADYGYTF. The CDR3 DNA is TGTGCCAGCAGCTTAGAAGCCGACTATGGCTACACCTTC.

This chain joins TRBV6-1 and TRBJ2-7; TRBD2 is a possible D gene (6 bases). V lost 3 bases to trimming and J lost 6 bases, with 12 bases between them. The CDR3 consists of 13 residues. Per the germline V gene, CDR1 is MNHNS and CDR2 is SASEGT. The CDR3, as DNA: TGTGCCAGCAGTGATGGAACGGGAGTCGAGCAGTACTTC. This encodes CASSDGTGVEQYF.

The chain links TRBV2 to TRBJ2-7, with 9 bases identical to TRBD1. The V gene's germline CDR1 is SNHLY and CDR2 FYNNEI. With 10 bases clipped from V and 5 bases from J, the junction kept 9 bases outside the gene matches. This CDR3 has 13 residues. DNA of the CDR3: TGTGCCACCAAGGGACAGGGTAATCACGAGCAGTACTTC. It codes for CATKGQGNHEQYF.

CDR3 nucleotide sequence: TGCGCCAGCAGCTTGCAGACAGGGAACCTCCACTTT. Protein product: CASSLQTGNLHF. The V gene is TRBV5-1, the J gene TRBJ1-6; TRBD1 matches at 7 bases. Unmatched junction bases numbered 4, after V lost 1 base and J lost 15 bases. Germline lookup yields CDR1 SGHRS and CDR2 YFSETQ. The CDR3 extends over 12 amino acids.

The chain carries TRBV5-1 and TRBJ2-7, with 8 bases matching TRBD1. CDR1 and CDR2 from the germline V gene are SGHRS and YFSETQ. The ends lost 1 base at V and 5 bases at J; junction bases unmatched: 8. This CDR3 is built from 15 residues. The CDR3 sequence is CASSLSRQGTHEQYF. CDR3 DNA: TGCGCCAGCAGCTTGTCCCGACAGGGGACCCACGAGCAGTACTTC. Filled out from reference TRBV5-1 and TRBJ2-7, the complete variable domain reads KAGVTQTPRYLIKTRGQQVTLSCSPISGHRSVSWYQQTPGQGLQFLFEYFSETQRNKGNFPGRFSGRQFSNSRSEMNVSTLELGDSALYLCASSLSRQGTHEQYFGPGTRLTVT.

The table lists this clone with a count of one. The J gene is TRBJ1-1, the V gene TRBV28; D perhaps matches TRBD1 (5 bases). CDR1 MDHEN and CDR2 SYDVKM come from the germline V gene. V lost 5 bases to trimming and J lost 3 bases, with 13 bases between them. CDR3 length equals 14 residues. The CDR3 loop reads CASSGQEGYTEAFF. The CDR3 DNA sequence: TGTGCCAGCAGTGGCCAGGAGGGGTACACTGAAGCTTTCTTT.

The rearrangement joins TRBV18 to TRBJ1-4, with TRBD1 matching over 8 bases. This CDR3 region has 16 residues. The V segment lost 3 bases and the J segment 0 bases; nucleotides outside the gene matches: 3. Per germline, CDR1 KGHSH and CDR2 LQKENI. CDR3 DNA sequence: TGTGCCAGCTCACCGACAGGGGATTCAACTAATGAAAAACTGTTTTTT. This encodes CASSPTGDSTNEKLFF.

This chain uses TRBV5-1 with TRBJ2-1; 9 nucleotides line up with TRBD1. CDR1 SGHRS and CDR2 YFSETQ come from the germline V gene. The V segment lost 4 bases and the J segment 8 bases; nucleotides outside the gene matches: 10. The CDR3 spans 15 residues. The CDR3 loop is CASSPTGQGVDEQFF. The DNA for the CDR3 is TGCGCCAGCAGCCCGACGGGACAGGGTGTCGATGAGCAGTTCTTC.

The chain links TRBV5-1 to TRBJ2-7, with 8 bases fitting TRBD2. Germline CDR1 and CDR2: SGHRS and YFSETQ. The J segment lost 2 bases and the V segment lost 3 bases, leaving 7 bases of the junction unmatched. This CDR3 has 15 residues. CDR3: CASSWPSGGTYEQYF. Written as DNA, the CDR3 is TGCGCCAGCAGCTGGCCCAGCGGGGGAACCTACGAGCAGTACTTC.

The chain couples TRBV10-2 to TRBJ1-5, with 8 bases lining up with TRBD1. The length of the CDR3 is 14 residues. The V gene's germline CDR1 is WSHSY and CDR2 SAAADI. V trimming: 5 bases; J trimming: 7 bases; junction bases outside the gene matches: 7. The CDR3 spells CASSPDRGRQPQHF. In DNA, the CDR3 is TGCGCCAGCAGTCCTGACAGGGGAAGGCAGCCCCAGCATTTT.

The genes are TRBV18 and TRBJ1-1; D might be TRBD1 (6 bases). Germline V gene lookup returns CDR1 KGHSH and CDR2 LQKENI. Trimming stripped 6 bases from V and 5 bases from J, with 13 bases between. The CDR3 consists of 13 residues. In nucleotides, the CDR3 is TGTGCCAGCTCCGTCCAGGGGTGGACTGAAGCTTTCTTT. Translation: CASSVQGWTEAFF. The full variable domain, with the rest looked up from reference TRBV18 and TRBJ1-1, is NAGVMQNPRHLVRRRGQEARLRCSPMKGHSHVYWYRQLPEEGLKFMVYLQKENIIDESGMPKERFSAEFPKEGPSILRIQQVVRGDSAAYFCASSVQGWTEAFFGQGTRLTVV.

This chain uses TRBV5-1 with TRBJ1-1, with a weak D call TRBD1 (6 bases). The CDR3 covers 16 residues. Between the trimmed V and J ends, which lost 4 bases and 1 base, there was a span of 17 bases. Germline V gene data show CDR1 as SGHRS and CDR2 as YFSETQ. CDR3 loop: CASSQTNSQGNTEAFF. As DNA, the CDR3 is TGCGCCAGCAGCCAGACGAACTCACAGGGGAACACTGAAGCTTTCTTT.

This CDR3 reads CASSASYQDTSYEQYF. The CDR3, as DNA: TGTGCCAGTAGTGCGTCGTACCAGGACACATCCTACGAGCAGTACTTC. The rearrangement uses TRBV19 and TRBJ2-7; D is possibly TRBD1 (5 bases). V lost 5 bases to trimming and J lost 1 base, with 18 bases between them. The V gene's germline CDR1 is LNHDA and CDR2 SQIVND (reference sequence). The CDR3 is 16 residues long.

This chain's CDR3 is CASSSPQGLSSYNEQFF. The CDR3 region has the DNA TGTGCCAGCAGCTCGCCACAGGGATTAAGCTCCTACAATGAGCAGTTCTTC. The rearrangement uses TRBV7-9 and TRBJ2-1; possible D gene TRBD1, 6 bases. The CDR3 has 17 amino acids. V was clipped by 4 bases and J by 0 bases, with 16 bases between them. CDR1 is SEHNR and CDR2 is FQNEAQ in the germline V gene (reference sequence).

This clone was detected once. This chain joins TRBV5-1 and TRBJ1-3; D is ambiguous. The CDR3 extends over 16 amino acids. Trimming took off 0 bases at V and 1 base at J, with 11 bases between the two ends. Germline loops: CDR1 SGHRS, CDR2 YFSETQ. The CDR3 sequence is CASSLAGFGSGNTIYF. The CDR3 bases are TGCGCCAGCAGCTTGGCCGGGTTTGGGTCTGGAAACACCATATATTTT.